This TCR beta chain was identified in a study of early T cells in non-severe SARS-CoV-2 infection. The study's findings and limits: The study's VDJdb matching favored anti-spike CD8 responses and missed private and CD4 specificities.

Each cDNA molecule carried a unique molecular identifier. One entry per CDR3 protein results from TCRdb running MiXCR on the 5' RACE reads. This repertoire shows tens of thousands of distinct CDR3 sequences, about 12% found once; its top ten account for roughly 4.5%. Trimming took 1 base from V and 3 from J, leaving 10 bases between them. Germline lookup yields CDR1 DFQATT and CDR2 SNEGSKA (reference sequence). The CDR3 has 14 amino acids. This clonotype occurred many times. What it binds is unknown. The TCR was taken from an adult who was a healthcare worker with PCR-confirmed SARS-CoV-2 infection or an uninfected control (not recorded which). Specimen: whole blood, collected at baseline. V gene TRBV20-1 combines with J gene TRBJ2-1; maybe TRBD2 (6 bases). The CDR3 reads CSARGRDDYNEQFF. DNA for the CDR3: TGCAGTGCTAGAGGGCGGGATGACTACAATGAGCAGTTCTTC.